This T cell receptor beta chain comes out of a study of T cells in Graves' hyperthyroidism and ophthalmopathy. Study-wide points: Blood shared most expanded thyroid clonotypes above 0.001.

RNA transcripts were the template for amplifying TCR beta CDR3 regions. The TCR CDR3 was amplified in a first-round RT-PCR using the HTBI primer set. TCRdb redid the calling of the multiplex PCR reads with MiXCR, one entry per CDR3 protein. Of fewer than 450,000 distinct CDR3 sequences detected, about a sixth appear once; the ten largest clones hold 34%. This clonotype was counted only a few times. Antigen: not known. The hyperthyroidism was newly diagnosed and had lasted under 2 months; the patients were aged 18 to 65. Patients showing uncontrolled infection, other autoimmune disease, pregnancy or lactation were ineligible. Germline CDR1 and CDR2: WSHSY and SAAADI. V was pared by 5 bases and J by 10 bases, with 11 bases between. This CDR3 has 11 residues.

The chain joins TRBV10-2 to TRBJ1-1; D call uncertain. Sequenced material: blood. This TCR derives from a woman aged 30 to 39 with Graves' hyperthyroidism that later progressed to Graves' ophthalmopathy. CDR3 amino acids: CASSLSVAAFF. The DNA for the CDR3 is TGCGCCAGCAGTTTGTCAGTCGCAGCTTTCTTT.